These T cell receptor beta chains were read from a single sample in a study of regulatory T cells in long-lasting Graves disease. TCRdb re-called the multiplex PCR reads with MiXCR, one entry per CDR3 protein. The sample lists about 530,000 distinct CDR3 sequences, around 16% occurring once. The same data also went into a second study, on T cells in Graves' hyperthyroidism and ophthalmopathy.

The source material was peripheral blood mononuclear cells (PBMCs), sampled at new diagnosis, from a patient treated with antithyroid drugs. These receptors all come from a woman aged 40 to 65 with Graves disease. Each CDR3 is given with its conserved first and last residue. D genes are given only for firm matches. Expanded clones get a size class; other rows say once, few or many, or leave the size out.

CDR3: CSVTAGGETQYF
DNA: TGCAGTGTTACCGCAGGGGGCGAGACCCAGTACTTC
length: 12
D: TRBD1
V: TRBV20-1
J: TRBJ2-5
size: many

CDR3: CSARGYFRDHSYEQYF
DNA: TGCAGTGCTAGAGGATATTTCAGGGACCACTCCTACGAGCAGTACTTC
length: 16
D: -
V: TRBV20-1
J: TRBJ2-7
size: many

CDR3: CASSPGGAAGYTF
DNA: TGTGCCAGCAGCCCAGGGGGCGCGGCTGGCTACACCTTC
length: 13
D: TRBD1
V: TRBV12-3/TRBV12-4
J: TRBJ1-2
size: -

CDR3: CASSYSGGVVDGYTF
DNA: TGTGCCAGCAGTTACTCGGGGGGAGTCGTCGATGGCTACACCTTC
length: 15
D: -
V: TRBV6-2/TRBV6-3
J: TRBJ1-2
size: -

CDR3: CASSYGSPGANTEAFF
DNA: TGCGCCAGCAGTTACGGATCCCCCGGTGCGAACACTGAAGCTTTCTTT
length: 16
D: -
V: TRBV5-1
J: TRBJ1-1
size: few

CDR3: CASSLGGGQGNEQFF
DNA: TGTGCCAGCAGCTTAGGGGGGGGGCAAGGGAATGAGCAGTTCTTC
length: 15
D: -
V: TRBV7-3
J: TRBJ2-1
size: many

CDR3: CAWSWQGLGKQYF
DNA: TGTGCCTGGAGTTGGCAGGGACTGGGAAAGCAGTACTTC
length: 13
D: -
V: TRBV30
J: TRBJ2-7
size: many

CDR3: CASSLSAMNTEAFF
DNA: TGTGCCAGCAGTCTATCAGCAATGAACACTGAAGCTTTCTTT
length: 14
D: -
V: TRBV6-1
J: TRBJ1-1
size: -

CDR3: CSVGTGYETLYGYTF
DNA: TGCAGCGTTGGGACAGGGTACGAAACCCTATATGGCTACACCTTC
length: 15
D: TRBD1
V: TRBV29-1
J: TRBJ1-2
size: many

CDR3: CASSLRRRQSSYNEQFF
DNA: TGTGCCAGCAGCCTACGACGCCGACAGAGCTCCTACAATGAGCAGTTCTTC
length: 17
D: -
V: TRBV5-1
J: TRBJ2-1
size: many

CDR3: CASSQRQGEQYF
DNA: TGCGCCAGCAGCCAGCGACAGGGCGAGCAGTACTTC
length: 12
D: TRBD1
V: TRBV5-1
J: TRBJ2-7
size: -

CDR3: CASSIAGQLISGNTIYF
DNA: TGTGCCAGTAGTATTGCGGGGCAGCTAATCTCTGGAAACACCATATATTTT
length: 17
D: -
V: TRBV19
J: TRBJ1-3
size: -

CDR3: CSAPGQVDSNQPQHF
DNA: TGCAGTGCCCCTGGACAGGTCGATAGCAATCAGCCCCAGCATTTT
length: 15
D: TRBD1
V: TRBV20-1
J: TRBJ1-5
size: -

CDR3: CAWGGEKRHGYTF
DNA: TGTGCCTGGGGCGGTGAAAAGAGGCATGGCTACACCTTC
length: 13
D: -
V: TRBV30
J: TRBJ1-2
size: few

CDR3: CASGTQGVSTDTQYF
DNA: TGCGCCAGCGGGACTCAGGGAGTTAGTACAGATACGCAGTATTTT
length: 15
D: -
V: TRBV5-1
J: TRBJ2-3
size: -

CDR3: CASSKIAGVTDTQYF
DNA: TGTGCCAGCAGTAAGATAGCGGGGGTCACAGATACGCAGTATTTT
length: 15
D: TRBD2
V: TRBV12-3/TRBV12-4
J: TRBJ2-3
size: -

CDR3: CASSVAGTSSNEQFF
DNA: TGTGCCAGCAGCGTTGCCGGGACTAGCAGCAATGAGCAGTTCTTC
length: 15
D: TRBD2
V: TRBV9
J: TRBJ2-1
size: many

CDR3: CASSPRKQGTTEAFF
DNA: TGTGCCAGCTCACCAAGGAAACAGGGAACCACTGAAGCTTTCTTT
length: 15
D: -
V: TRBV18
J: TRBJ1-1
size: many

CDR3: CASRWETLQPQHF
DNA: TGTGCCAGCAGGTGGGAAACACTTCAGCCCCAGCATTTT
length: 13
D: -
V: TRBV2
J: TRBJ1-5
size: -

CDR3: CASSAWDRANYGYTF
DNA: TGTGCCAGCAGCGCCTGGGACAGAGCTAACTATGGCTACACCTTC
length: 15
D: TRBD1
V: TRBV7-9
J: TRBJ1-2
size: many

CDR3: CASSQTLTGEQYF
DNA: TGTGCCAGCAGCCAAACTTTGACAGGAGAGCAGTACTTC
length: 13
D: -
V: TRBV3-1
J: TRBJ2-7
size: many

CDR3: CASSPDGTTEAFF
DNA: TGTGCCAGCAGCCCTGATGGGACCACTGAAGCTTTCTTT
length: 13
D: -
V: TRBV3-1
J: TRBJ1-1
size: many

CDR3: CSVTRAGLETQYF
DNA: TGCAGCGTTACACGGGCAGGGCTGGAGACCCAGTACTTC
length: 13
D: -
V: TRBV29-1
J: TRBJ2-5
size: -

CDR3: CASSSPIGLAEQETQYF
DNA: TGTGCCAGCAGCTCCCCCATAGGGCTAGCGGAGCAAGAGACCCAGTACTTC
length: 17
D: TRBD2
V: TRBV9
J: TRBJ2-5
size: once

CDR3: CASSRERGSGDTF
DNA: TGTGCCAGCAGTCGGGAGAGAGGGAGTGGCGACACCTTC
length: 13
D: -
V: TRBV3-1
J: TRBJ1-2
size: -

CDR3: CASTPGEGSTEQYF
DNA: TGTGCCAGCACCCCCGGGGAGGGGAGTACAGAGCAGTACTTC
length: 14
D: TRBD2
V: TRBV11-2
J: TRBJ2-7
size: -

CDR3: CASRRGPYEQYF
DNA: TGTGCCAGCAGACGGGGTCCCTACGAGCAGTACTTC
length: 12
D: -
V: TRBV6-1
J: TRBJ2-7
size: many

CDR3: CASSQEGGAYYGYTF
DNA: TGCGCCAGCAGCCAAGAAGGGGGCGCGTACTATGGCTACACCTTC
length: 15
D: TRBD1
V: TRBV4-1
J: TRBJ1-2
size: many

CDR3: CATSDVLNTEAFF
DNA: TGTGCCACCAGTGATGTCCTGAACACTGAAGCTTTCTTT
length: 13
D: -
V: TRBV24-1
J: TRBJ1-1
size: few